Reported below is one T cell receptor (beta chain). Repertoires were generated with immunoSEQ multiplex PCR, while TCRdb's copy carries only in-frame clones and drops some. The sample shows roughly 79,000 clones, 75% to 95% of them seen only once. This sample was included in a study of T cell changes during pregnancy in multiple sclerosis. The CDR3 covers 14 residues. After removal of 6 bases from V and 9 bases from J, the junction contained 7 bases not matched to a gene. CDR1 and CDR2 from the germline V gene are SNHLY and FYNNEI. The sequence came from a female donor with multiple sclerosis, enrolled in a pregnancy study. The sequencing here drew on CD4+ T cells from peripheral blood mononuclear cells, taken before pregnancy. This chain uses TRBV2 with TRBJ2-1, with 11 bases aligning to TRBD2. The CDR3 sequence is CASRVAGGLGEQFF. The CDR3 DNA reads as TGTGCCAGCAGAGTAGCGGGAGGGCTAGGTGAGCAGTTCTTC.